There are a few counts of the clone carrying this T cell receptor beta chain. These data belong to a study of human T cells and chemical hapten exposure. CDR1 and CDR2 from the germline V gene are WNHNN and SYGVQD (reference sequence). The CDR3 is 15 amino acids. V dropped 0 bases and J dropped 0 bases, with 9 bases sitting between them. Unique molecular identifiers were linked by the library to individual cDNA molecules. TCRdb re-called the RACE reads through MiXCR, storing one row per CDR3 protein. Altogether almost 40,000 distinct CDR3 sequences are present, 9.5% being singletons, with the ten largest covering approximately 24%. Time point of the sample: patch test 3, about 24 weeks after DPC sensitization. Specified treatment: therapeutic diphenylcyclopropenone sensitization with weekly scalp DPC. RNA extraction used unfractionated whole blood as the source of total RNA.

This sequence originates from a man aged 45-65 years with alopecia areata. Some clones in this sample may be carry-over from other donors' samples. The V gene is TRBV10-1, the J gene TRBJ2-7, with D uncertain. Sequenced material: whole blood, taken in connection with sensitization to the hapten diphenylcyclopropenone (DPC). CDR3: CASSESMANSYEQYF. Written as DNA, the CDR3 is TGCGCCAGCAGTGAGTCGATGGCGAACTCCTACGAGCAGTACTTC.